This T cell receptor beta chain stems from a study of cytomegalovirus exposure and HLA in healthy donors. The study, taken as a whole, reports: The authors later found most CMV-associated TCR beta chains appeared HLA-restricted.

13 Jbeta primers and 60 Vbeta primers were used for the PCR. TCRdb keeps only in-frame clones here, not all; method: immunoSEQ multiplex PCR. This sample carries about 200,000 clones, around 76% of them seen once, and the ten largest clones take about 1.9%. CDR3 size: 16 residues. In germline, CDR1 is MNHNS, CDR2 SASEGT. V shed 4 bases and J 4 bases; nucleotides not matched to a gene: 10. About this clone: Its antigen is not known.

The rearrangement links TRBV6-1 to TRBJ2-1; 7 bases map to TRBD1. The sample comprised PBMCs. The receptor was derived from a man aged 25 to 45 in good health and CMV-seronegative. The CDR3 coding sequence is TGTGCCAGCAGTGCGGACAGGTCGCGACCTTACAATGAGCAGTTCTTC. Translated: CASSADRSRPYNEQFF.